The 21 T cell receptor beta chains in this list originate from one sample, sequenced in a study of cytomegalovirus exposure and HLA in healthy donors. TCRdb's table, derived via immunoSEQ multiplex PCR, lists solely in-frame clones and lacks some. This sample has roughly 100,000 clones; around 96% occur once, and the top ten carry roughly 0.9%. Sequencing input: PBMCs. All receptors derive from a woman under 30 in good health and CMV-seronegative.

The rearrangement links TRBV19 to TRBJ2-3; D might be TRBD1 (5 bases). The CDR3 loop spans 15 amino acids. Between the trimmed V and J ends, which lost 7 bases and 2 bases, there was a span of 16 bases. In germline, CDR1 is LNHDA, CDR2 SQIVND (reference sequence). DNA of the CDR3: TGTGCCAGTACCAACCCCAGGGTCGACACAGATACGCAGTATTTT. Translation gives CASTNPRVDTDTQYF.

J is TRBJ2-3 and V is TRBV29-1, with 8 bases aligning to TRBD1. In germline, CDR1 is SQVTM, CDR2 ANQGSEA. CDR3 length: 14 residues. J was trimmed by 6 bases and V by 7 bases; bases with no gene match: 12. CDR3 protein: CSGLDRALMDTQYF. CDR3 DNA: TGCAGCGGATTGGACAGGGCCCTAATGGATACGCAGTATTTT.

This chain joins TRBV5-1 and TRBJ1-3, with TRBD1 identical over 7 bases. The CDR3 extends over 17 amino acids. The V segment lost 4 bases and the J segment 0 bases; nucleotides outside the gene matches: 10. Germline lookup yields CDR1 SGHRS and CDR2 YFSETQ. The CDR3 sequence is CASSARQGEFSGNTIYF. The CDR3 DNA is TGCGCCAGCAGCGCGCGGCAGGGGGAATTCTCTGGAAACACCATATATTTT.

The chain carries TRBV9 and TRBJ2-2, with D unclear. CDR1 is SGDLS and CDR2 is YYNGEE in the germline V gene. This CDR3 is built from 13 residues. The V end lost 4 bases, the J end lost 6 bases, and 10 bases lay between the germline ends. The CDR3 DNA reads TGTGCCAGCAGCCCCCGTACTGCCGGGGAGCTGTTTTTT. Amino acid sequence: CASSPRTAGELFF.

The J gene is TRBJ2-3, the V gene TRBV15; D gene uncertain. Germline loops: CDR1 LNHNV, CDR2 YYDKDF (reference sequence). Trimming pared 0 bases from V and 2 bases from J, leaving 9 bases between. The CDR3 totals 15 residues. The CDR3 reads CATSRDSHTTDTQYF. In DNA, the CDR3 is TGTGCCACCAGCAGAGATTCACATACCACAGATACGCAGTATTTT. The complete variable domain, with remaining parts taken from reference TRBV15 and TRBJ2-3, reads DAMVIQNPRYQVTQFGKPVTLSCSQTLNHNVMYWYQQKSSQAPKLLFHYYDKDFNNEADTPDNFQSRRPNTSFCFLDIRSPGLGDTAMYLCATSRDSHTTDTQYFGPGTRLTVL.

The chain uses TRBV7-9 and TRBJ1-5, with 7 bases fitting TRBD1. The CDR3 is made up of 14 amino acids. Germline CDR1 reads SEHNR; CDR2 reads FQNEAQ (reference sequence). The V segment lost 5 bases and the J segment 3 bases; nucleotides outside the gene matches: 4. DNA for the CDR3: TGTGCCAGCAGCAAGGGACAGAACAATCAGCCCCAGCATTTT. Protein sequence: CASSKGQNNQPQHF.

The V call is TRBV18, the J call TRBJ1-5, with 9 bases fitting TRBD1. This CDR3 has 17 residues. Germline V gives CDR1 KGHSH, CDR2 LQKENI. V lost 3 bases, J lost 5 bases, and 11 bases stayed unmatched. The CDR3 nucleotides read TGTGCCAGCTCACCTAGTCCCGGGACAGGGTTTCATCAGCCCCAGCATTTT. Protein: CASSPSPGTGFHQPQHF.

The rearrangement joins TRBV11-2 to TRBJ1-4; D perhaps matches TRBD1 (5 bases). This CDR3 contains 14 residues. The V end was cut by 5 bases, the J end by 7 bases, with 14 bases between. Germline CDR1 and CDR2: SGHAT and FQNNGV. CDR3 protein: CASSLALGGEKLFF. Written as DNA, the CDR3 is TGTGCCAGCAGCCTTGCCCTCGGGGGTGAAAAACTGTTTTTT.

This chain links TRBV29-1 with TRBJ1-2; D gene unclear. The CDR3 is 11 amino acids. V lost 6 bases and J lost 5, with 10 bases in between. Per the germline V gene, CDR1 is SQVTM and CDR2 is ANQGSEA. The CDR3 DNA reads as TGCAGCGTCCAGCTAGAATATGGCTACACCTTC. Protein product: CSVQLEYGYTF.

The chain has TRBV28 and TRBJ2-2; 13 nucleotides line up with TRBD2. This CDR3 is 16 amino acids long. Germline CDR1 is MDHEN and CDR2 is SYDVKM. The junction had 6 bases not matched to a gene; V was cut back by 6 bases and J by 5 bases. This CDR3 reads CASSPWTSGSTGELFF. The CDR3 region has the DNA TGTGCCAGCAGCCCTTGGACTAGCGGGAGTACCGGGGAGCTGTTTTTT.

V usage is TRBV11-3 and J usage is TRBJ2-3, with D perhaps TRBD2 (6 bases). Trimming shortened V by 2 bases and J by 5 bases, and 8 bases separated the two germline ends. CDR3 length: 13 residues. Germline V gene data show CDR1 as SGHNT and CDR2 as YENEEA. CDR3 sequence reads: CASSLWRGDTQYF. The CDR3 region has the DNA TGTGCCAGCAGCTTATGGAGGGGAGATACGCAGTATTTT.

The CDR3 region has the DNA TGTGCCAGCTCACCACGGACGGGAGCAGGCGGGGAGCTGTTTTTT. It specifies CASSPRTGAGGELFF. This sequence joins TRBV18 and TRBJ2-2; a possible D gene is TRBD2 (6 bases). The V gene lost 1 base and the J gene lost 7 bases, with 13 bases spanning the gap. Germline-derived CDR1 and CDR2 are KGHSH and LQKENI. The CDR3 runs to 15 residues.

The genes are TRBV6-5 and TRBJ1-1; D is perhaps TRBD1 (5 bases). Germline values: CDR1 MNHEY, CDR2 SVGAGI. This CDR3 is 15 amino acids long. The V end was cut by 0 bases, the J end by 3 bases, with 11 bases between. CDR3 sequence: CASSYSRGGDTEAFF. The CDR3 nucleotides read TGTGCCAGCAGTTACTCAAGGGGAGGAGACACTGAAGCTTTCTTT.

The V and J genes are TRBV10-3 and TRBJ2-3; 14 nucleotides align to TRBD2. The trim removed 3 bases at V and 5 bases at J, leaving 7 bases unmatched. Germline V lookup: CDR1 ENHRY, CDR2 SYGVKD. This CDR3 has 17 residues. CDR3 loop: CAISDSGLAGAGDTQYF. Written as DNA, the CDR3 is TGTGCCATCAGTGACTCGGGACTAGCGGGAGCCGGAGATACGCAGTATTTT.

This clone was detected once. This sequence joins TRBV5-1 and TRBJ2-3; 13 positions match TRBD2. V was pared by 4 bases and J by 0 bases, with 11 bases of the junction left unmatched. This CDR3 comprises 19 residues. Germline assignment: CDR1 SGHRS and CDR2 YFSETQ. The DNA of the CDR3 is TGCGCCAGCAGCCTTAGGACTAGCGGGAGATTCTCTAGCACAGATACGCAGTATTTT. Amino acids: CASSLRTSGRFSSTDTQYF.

The CDR3 DNA reads as TGTGCCAGTAGGGAGGACAGGGCTTCGGAAAAACTGTTTTTT. Its protein is CASREDRASEKLFF. The V call is TRBV19, the J call TRBJ1-4, with TRBD1 identical over 8 bases. CDR3 length equals 14 residues. Germline V CDR1 and CDR2: LNHDA, SQIVND (reference sequence). V was clipped by 6 bases and J by 8 bases; unmatched bases: 8.

This rearrangement joins TRBV2 to TRBJ2-4, with D tentatively TRBD1 (5 bases). Trimming shortened V by 8 bases and J by 6 bases, and 20 bases separated the two germline ends. The CDR3 loop spans 15 amino acids. Germline V gene data show CDR1 as SNHLY and CDR2 as FYNNEI. CDR3 sequence reads: CASHEDTPRGNIQYF. DNA of the CDR3: TGTGCCAGCCACGAGGACACCCCGCGCGGAAACATTCAGTACTTC.

Comments on this clone: One end of the junction is discordant with germline, which a read error may explain. V usage is TRBV2 and J usage is TRBJ2-6, with TRBD1 matching 9 bases. Germline V CDR1 and CDR2: SNHLY, FYNNEI. This CDR3 is built from 17 residues. The CDR3 nucleotides read TGTGCCAGCAGGGAAGGGACAGGGTCCTCTGGGGCCAACGTCCTGACTTTC. This encodes CASREGTGSSGANVLTF.

The chain links TRBV14 to TRBJ2-1; D gene uncertain. The CDR3 is made up of 17 amino acids. Trimming left V 1 base short and J 0 bases short, with 13 bases between. The germline CDR1 and CDR2 sequences are SGHDN and FVKESK. The CDR3 DNA reads TGTGCCAGCAGCCAAGGCTCGGCTAGGCGCTCCTACAATGAGCAGTTCTTC. Encoded protein: CASSQGSARRSYNEQFF.

The chain joins TRBV11-3 to TRBJ2-7; 9 bases map to TRBD1. The junction had 4 bases not matched to a gene; V was cut back by 5 bases and J by 2 bases. The germline gives CDR1 SGHNT, CDR2 YENEEA. The CDR3 loop spans 14 amino acids. CDR3 amino acids: CASSADRGTYEQYF. DNA for the CDR3: TGTGCCAGCAGCGCGGACAGGGGAACCTACGAGCAGTACTTC.

The V gene is TRBV9, the J gene TRBJ2-5; D gene uncertain. This CDR3 is 14 amino acids long. Germline V CDR1 and CDR2: SGDLS, YYNGEE. Trimming removed 0 bases at V and 1 base at J, with 7 bases between. The CDR3 here is CASSVGGSQETQYF. The CDR3, as DNA: TGTGCCAGCAGCGTAGGAGGTAGCCAAGAGACCCAGTACTTC. The full variable domain, rest sourced from reference TRBV9 and TRBJ2-5, is DSGVTQTPKHLITATGQRVTLRCSPRSGDLSVYWYQQSLDQGLQFLIQYYNGEERAKGNILERFSAQQFPDLHSELNLSSLELGDSALYFCASSVGGSQETQYFGPGTRLLVL.